This T cell receptor beta chain is drawn from a study of shared clonotypes between healthy human individuals (dated by TCRdb to about 2020). About the full investigation: A few men and two women, aged 18 to 49 years, made up the cohort. For each donor, CD4 naive and CD4 memory were each run on three plates, CD8 naive on two plates, and CD8 memory on one plate. Blood TCR repertoires of a handful of healthy adults were deeply sequenced to estimate repertoire size and the extent of clonotype sharing between individuals. To increase sequencing depth and limit assay-specific biases, different laboratories used diverse techniques to prepare libraries and sequence TCR repertoires. Each donor's leukapheresis produced roughly between roughly 0.85 and 9.5 billion PBMCs. Overall study results and their limits: Higher generation probabilities were observed for clonotypes shared by all four sorted-subset donors than for non-shared clonotypes. Approximately 5% of naive CD4, approximately 3.7% of naive CD8, 2.3% of memory CD4, and about 0.4% of memory CD8 clonotypes were shared across several donors. Pairwise subsampling indicated that sequencing depth was expected to affect the degree of clonotype sharing among donors. Rarefaction of sorted-subset datasets indicated incomplete sequencing despite the large sequencing depth. Sampling was limited to blood, and TCR repertoires in tissue likely differ from TCR repertoires in blood. Naive subsets generally had larger estimated clonotype richness than memory subsets did. Because the study included a small number of donors, the genetic and exposure-history diversity represented was limited.

Donors were healthy HIV-negative adults with no recently reported acute infections or vaccinations. All donors were Caucasian adults living in Nashville, Tennessee, USA. CD4+ T cells were enriched by magnetic negative selection, after which naive cells were positively selected on CD45RA and the negative fraction was taken as the memory subset. Blood was collected by leukapheresis, and PBMCs were isolated by Ficoll-Histopaque density gradient centrifugation and then cryopreserved in liquid nitrogen vapor phase. Analytical flow cytometry was used to check the purity and quantity of every magnetically sorted T cell population. From each sorted fraction, genomic DNA was isolated and quantified by UV absorbance on a Nanodrop 2000c. As encoded in the germline V gene, CDR1 is SGDLS while CDR2 is YYNGEE. Inclusive of the bounding cysteine and phenylalanine, the CDR3 is 17 residues long. Only CDR3 DNA remains: 51 bases, in frame from the first base. Relative to germline, V is 0 bases shorter and J is 0 bases shorter, with 13 bases between their ends.

Turning to this clone: There is no known antigen for this receptor. No base quality information exists; no much larger clone differs at one position.

TCR CDR3 regions were amplified from genomic DNA by multiplex PCR using the deep immunoSEQ assay. Extracted genomic DNA from each cell subset was spread evenly across all wells of several immunoSEQ 96-well plates, with each plate serving as a replicate. For sorted subsets, each replicate PCR was loaded with about 200 ng genomic DNA, equivalent to some 27,000 T cell genomes. Purified libraries were measured with a Qubit 3.0 fluorometer, size-checked on a Bioanalyzer 2100, and measured again with the KAPA Library Quantification kit. Every immunoSEQ 96-well plate was sequenced on a separate single-read 150-cycle Illumina NextSeq 550 flow cell. As for the original processing: Because the immunoSEQ output included only junctional sequences and no quality scores, the filtering could not be the same as the filtering used for full-length reads. To assign V/J genes and CDR3, sequences were annotated using PyIR, a Python wrapper for IgBLAST v1.9, with IMGT germline references. Reads with weak V/J assignments (E-value above 1e-6), missing CDR3, stop codons, out-of-frame junctions, or ambiguous translated residues were removed. A V3J clonotype was defined by an identical inferred V gene, J gene, and CDR3 amino acid sequence. To compute the percentage overlap between repertoires, the number of shared unique clonotypes was divided by the size of the smaller repertoire. RTK rarefaction, the Chao1 estimator, and Recon v2.1 estimates of unobserved clonotypes were used to assess repertoire richness. Generation probabilities were computed with OLGA for all TCRbeta clonotypes obtained by the gDNA method from a handful of donors. TCRdb took over this immuneACCESS table, retaining in-frame rearrangements with V and J assigned. Such tables are incomplete; in checked studies, under half of the missing clones stem from an unresolved V gene, and the remainder is unexplained. V and J calls plus clone size are reproduced from that table; the DNA served to infer D and trimming. The sample table shows 2 million to 3 million clones, and just over 90% are seen once. Under 0.15% of the sample lies in the top ten.

The TCR comes from a man aged 18 to 35 in good health. Source material: naive CD4+ T cells sorted from blood. The cell subset or site label on this specimen signifies: CD45RA+ positively selected. The V and J genes are TRBV9 and TRBJ2-4, with the identity of the D gene unclear. The DNA reads as follows: TGTGCCAGCAGCGTAGGGGGTGGGTCCATAGCCAAAAACATTCAGTACTTC. Translated, this is CASSVGGGSIAKNIQYF. With the rest looked up from the reference TRBV9 and TRBJ2-4 genes rather than sequenced, the full variable domain is DSGVTQTPKHLITATGQRVTLRCSPRSGDLSVYWYQQSLDQGLQFLIQYYNGEERAKGNILERFSAQQFPDLHSELNLSSLELGDSALYFCASSVGGGSIAKNIQYFGAGTRLSVL.